The 24 T cell receptor beta chains below were found in one sample sequenced in a study of cytotoxic CD8 clonotypes in ibrutinib-treated CLL. The protocol was immunoSEQ multiplex PCR, while the TCRdb copy is restricted to in-frame clones and leaves out a portion. The sample lists about 60,000 clones, approximately 54% occurring once. Sequencing was performed on PBMCs, taken at disease progression, from a patient treated with ibrutinib. The receptors originated from a human donor with chronic lymphocytic leukemia.

The chain has TRBV4-1 and TRBJ2-3; TRBD2 matches 7 bases. CDR3 length equals 15 residues. Trimming at V came to 5 bases and at J to 1 base, leaving 6 bases not matched to a gene. The V gene's germline CDR1 is MGHRA and CDR2 YSYEKL. CDR3 nucleotide sequence: TGCGCCAGCAGCTTCAGGGCGGGGGGCACAGATACGCAGTATTTT. It codes for CASSFRAGGTDTQYF.

CDR3 sequence (DNA): TGTGCCAGCAGCTCAAGCGGCGGGGGTAACGAGCAGTACTTC. It translates to CASSSSGGGNEQYF. V gene TRBV7-6 combines with J gene TRBJ2-7, with 7 positions matching TRBD2. The ends lost 4 bases at V and 5 bases at J; junction bases unmatched: 8. The CDR3 runs to 14 residues. Germline V gene sequence: CDR1 SGHVS, CDR2 FNYEAQ.

The gene calls are TRBV11-2 and TRBJ2-7, with 7 bases matching TRBD1. Trimming cost V 5 bases and J 3 bases; bases outside gene matches: 4. The CDR3 length is 13 residues. CDR1 SGHAT and CDR2 FQNNGV come from the germline V gene. The CDR3 region has the DNA TGTGCCAGCAGCGACAGGGTGAGCTACGAGCAGTACTTC. Residues: CASSDRVSYEQYF. The full variable domain, with the rest looked up from reference TRBV11-2 and TRBJ2-7, is EAGVAQSPRYKIIEKRQSVAFWCNPISGHATLYWYQQILGQGPKLLIQFQNNGVVDDSQLPKDRFSAERLKGVDSTLKIQPAKLEDSAVYLCASSDRVSYEQYFGPGTRLTVT.

This clone appeared many times. The gene calls are TRBV5-1 and TRBJ2-7, with 9 bases lining up with TRBD1. The CDR3 sequence is 14 residues long. Trimming removed 3 bases from V and 5 bases from J; junction bases left unmatched: 6. Per germline, CDR1 SGHRS and CDR2 YFSETQ. Written as DNA, the CDR3 is TGCGCCAGCAGCTCAGCGGGACAGGGAAACGAGCAGTACTTC. Its translation: CASSSAGQGNEQYF.

The chain carries TRBV11-1 and TRBJ2-7; D uncertain. Trimming removed 0 bases at V and 0 bases at J, with 9 bases between. The germline V gene encodes CDR1 SGHAT and CDR2 FQDESV (reference sequence). CDR3 length: 15 amino acids. The CDR3 sequence is CASSLATLSSYEQYF. CDR3 nucleotides: TGTGCCAGCAGCTTAGCGACTTTATCCTCCTACGAGCAGTACTTC.

This clone was picked up a small number of times. The identical CDR3 is also encoded by other nucleotide sequences in the sample. The genes are TRBV4-2 and TRBJ1-6; D remains ambiguous. Germline values: CDR1 LGHNA, CDR2 YNFKEQ. V was clipped by 3 bases and J by 8 bases, with 5 bases between them. The CDR3 totals 12 residues. CDR3 DNA sequence: TGTGCCAGCAGCCAGGTTGATTCACCCCTCCACTTT. Protein: CASSQVDSPLHF.

V gene TRBV7-9 combines with J gene TRBJ2-5; 13 bases are a match to TRBD2. Germline values: CDR1 SEHNR, CDR2 FQNEAQ (reference sequence). V was clipped by 5 bases and J by 5 bases; unmatched bases: 11. CDR3 length equals 17 residues. CDR3 amino acids: CASSQAPRLAGGETQYF. Here the CDR3 DNA reads TGTGCCAGCAGCCAGGCGCCCCGACTAGCGGGAGGCGAGACCCAGTACTTC.

The sample holds a few counts of this clone. The chain recombines TRBV19 with TRBJ2-7; TRBD2 aligns across 9 bases. Germline CDR1 and CDR2: LNHDA and SQIVND (reference sequence). V was clipped by 2 bases and J by 6 bases; unmatched bases: 5. The CDR3 extends over 14 amino acids. As DNA, the CDR3 is TGTGCCAGTAGTATACTGGCGGGAGGGCCCGAGCAGTACTTC. It translates to CASSILAGGPEQYF. Filled out from reference TRBV19 and TRBJ2-7, the complete variable domain reads DGGITQSPKYLFRKEGQNVTLSCEQNLNHDAMYWYRQDPGQGLRLIYYSQIVNDFQKGDIAEGYSVSREKKESFPLTVTSAQKNPTAFYLCASSILAGGPEQYFGPGTRLTVT.

The chain employs TRBV2 and TRBJ2-1, with TRBD1 identical over 11 bases. The CDR3 runs to 15 residues. The germline V gene has CDR1 SNHLY and CDR2 FYNNEI. V lost 6 bases to trimming and J lost 6 bases; unmatched junction nucleotides: 7. This chain's CDR3 is CASRAGTGGSNEQFF. For the CDR3, the DNA is TGTGCCAGCAGGGCCGGGACAGGGGGTTCCAATGAGCAGTTCTTC. The entire variable domain, with the rest obtained from reference TRBV2 and TRBJ2-1, is as follows: EPEVTQTPSHQVTQMGQEVILRCVPISNHLYFYWYRQILGQKVEFLVSFYNNEISEKSEIFDDQFSVERPDGSNFTLKIRSTKLEDSAMYFCASRAGTGGSNEQFFGPGTRLTVL.

The rearrangement links TRBV11-2 to TRBJ1-6; tentatively, D is TRBD1 (6 bases). Germline-derived CDR1 and CDR2 are SGHAT and FQNNGV. Trimming left V 5 bases short and J 7 bases short, with 15 bases between. CDR3 length equals 15 residues. The CDR3: CASSPGGGGNSPLHF. The CDR3 DNA reads TGTGCCAGCAGCCCCGGGGGCGGGGGCAATTCACCCCTCCACTTT.

This chain links TRBV19 with TRBJ1-1, with TRBD1 matching 7 bases. The germline gives CDR1 LNHDA, CDR2 SQIVND (reference sequence). This CDR3 is built from 14 residues. After removal of 6 bases from V and 8 bases from J, the junction contained 12 bases not matched to a gene. The CDR3 loop is CASSRGQSSAEAFF. The CDR3, as DNA: TGTGCCAGTAGCAGGGGACAGTCCTCCGCCGAAGCTTTCTTT.

The chain couples TRBV5-6 to TRBJ1-5; 9 positions match TRBD1. Germline-derived CDR1 and CDR2 are SGHDT and YYEEEE. This CDR3 has 16 amino acids. The ends lost 3 bases at V and 0 bases at J; junction bases unmatched: 4. CDR3 sequence (DNA): TGTGCCAGCAGCTGGGGGACAGGGATTAGCAATCAGCCCCAGCATTTT. Its translation is CASSWGTGISNQPQHF.

The chain couples TRBV14 to TRBJ2-1, with 10 nucleotides matching TRBD2. The V gene's germline CDR1 is SGHDN and CDR2 FVKESK. This CDR3 has 15 residues. The V segment lost 2 bases and the J segment 4 bases; nucleotides outside the gene matches: 2. The CDR3 bases are TGTGCCAGCAGCCAACAGCGGGAGGGATACAATGAGCAGTTCTTC. Its translation is CASSQQREGYNEQFF.

The chain has TRBV7-2 and TRBJ2-4; possibly TRBD1 for D (6 bases). V gave up 5 bases and J gave up 0 bases, with 14 bases separating them. This CDR3 contains 16 residues. CDR1 SGHTA and CDR2 FQGNSA come from the germline V gene. Written as DNA, the CDR3 is TGTGCCAGCAGCACAAGGACAGCTCTAGCCAAAAACATTCAGTACTTC. This sequence encodes CASSTRTALAKNIQYF.

The CDR3 here is CASSIGQPLNWPLHF. DNA for the CDR3: TGTGCCAGCTCCATAGGACAGCCACTAAATTGGCCCCTCCACTTT. This chain connects TRBV18 to TRBJ1-6; D may be TRBD1 (6 bases). This CDR3 has 15 residues. Trimming took off 6 bases at V and 13 bases at J, with 22 bases between the two ends. The germline V gene encodes CDR1 KGHSH and CDR2 LQKENI.

The chain couples TRBV28 to TRBJ2-7; D ambiguous. CDR1 is MDHEN and CDR2 is SYDVKM in the germline V gene. V dropped 5 bases and J dropped 1 base, with 3 bases sitting between them. CDR3 length: 11 amino acids. For the CDR3, the DNA is TGTGCCAGCAGTACTTCCTACGAGCAGTACTTC. Its translation: CASSTSYEQYF.

Notes on this clone: The sample contains more than one DNA sequence encoding this CDR3. V is TRBV20-1 and J is TRBJ1-1; D remains unclear. This CDR3 contains 11 residues. Germline V gives CDR1 DFQATT, CDR2 SNEGSKA (reference sequence). The CDR3 loop is CRPTENTEAFF. The CDR3 nucleotides read TGCAGACCTACAGAGAACACTGAAGCTTTCTTT.

V usage is TRBV30 and J usage is TRBJ2-4, with D maybe TRBD2 (5 bases). Germline values: CDR1 GTSNPN, CDR2 SVGIG (reference sequence). CDR3 length equals 16 residues. The V gene lost 2 bases and the J gene lost 4 bases, with 18 bases spanning the gap. The CDR3 DNA sequence: TGTGCCTGGAGTCCTAACGGCCGGGGTACAAAAAACATTCAGTACTTC. Protein sequence: CAWSPNGRGTKNIQYF.

The chain recombines TRBV5-6 with TRBJ2-2; D gene uncertain. Between the trimmed V and J ends, which lost 3 bases and 6 bases, there was a span of 9 bases. Germline V gene lookup returns CDR1 SGHDT and CDR2 YYEEEE. There are 13 residues in the CDR3. The CDR3 nucleotides are TGTGCCAGCAGCTCAGAGATCGCCGGGGAGCTGTTTTTT. Its translation: CASSSEIAGELFF.

This clone was seen only a few times. This rearrangement joins TRBV6-5 to TRBJ1-4; 9 bases align to TRBD1. The junction had 7 bases not matched to a gene; V was cut back by 6 bases and J by 11 bases. The CDR3 contains 13 residues. The germline V gene encodes CDR1 MNHEY and CDR2 SVGAGI. The CDR3 protein is CASSPGTGPKLFF. In DNA form, the CDR3 reads TGTGCCAGCAGCCCCGGGACAGGGCCCAAACTGTTTTTT.

This clone was observed a few times. This chain links TRBV7-2 with TRBJ2-7; D uncertain. Germline CDR1 SGHTA, CDR2 FQGNSA. The CDR3 has 14 residues. The V end lost 5 bases, the J end lost 2 bases, and 13 bases lay between the germline ends. CDR3 sequence: CASSKARLAYEQYF. DNA for the CDR3: TGTGCCAGCAGCAAAGCGCGTCTAGCCTACGAGCAGTACTTC.

A few counts support this clone. The V gene is TRBV6-5, the J gene TRBJ1-2; 11 bases agree with TRBD1. Germline V gene sequence: CDR1 MNHEY, CDR2 SVGAGI. This CDR3 spans 16 amino acids. The junction had 8 bases not matched to a gene; V was cut back by 4 bases and J by 4 bases. The CDR3 is CASSFSRTGGRYGYTF. In nucleotides, the CDR3 is TGTGCCAGCAGTTTCTCCCGGACAGGGGGCCGCTATGGCTACACCTTC.

This clone has just a few counts. J is TRBJ2-7 and V is TRBV2, with TRBD1 as a possible D gene (5 bases). Germline CDR1 reads SNHLY; CDR2 reads FYNNEI. The CDR3 covers 13 residues. Trimming stripped 11 bases from V and 1 base from J, with 15 bases between. This CDR3 is CAGRYQGSYEQYF. The CDR3 DNA follows: TGTGCCGGGCGGTACCAGGGTTCCTACGAGCAGTACTTC. Full variable domain (missing parts from reference TRBV2 and TRBJ2-7): EPEVTQTPSHQVTQMGQEVILRCVPISNHLYFYWYRQILGQKVEFLVSFYNNEISEKSEIFDDQFSVERPDGSNFTLKIRSTKLEDSAMYFCAGRYQGSYEQYFGPGTRLTVT.

The chain uses TRBV27 and TRBJ2-1; 9 bases fit TRBD1. The germline CDR1 and CDR2 sequences are MNHEY and SMNVEV (reference sequence). V was pared by 6 bases and J by 7 bases, with 7 bases of the junction left unmatched. CDR3 length equals 14 residues. The CDR3 loop is CASSTRGTGNEQFF. The CDR3 DNA reads as TGTGCCAGCAGCACCAGGGGGACAGGGAATGAGCAGTTCTTC.